Shown below are 14 T cell receptor beta chains from a single sample sequenced in a study of regulatory T cells in long-lasting Graves disease. The sample's time point: persistent/refractory GD, antithyroid drugs over 5 years with positive TRAb. RNA isolated from PBMCs was used to make the TCR library. The authors built TCR beta libraries using iRepertoire HTBI primers and Arm-PCR of CDR3 regions. TCRdb recomputed calls from the multiplex PCR reads with MiXCR, one row per CDR3 protein. Altogether roughly 400,000 distinct CDR3 sequences are present, less than 25% being singletons, with the ten largest covering about a fifth. This specimen was peripheral blood mononuclear cells (PBMCs), taken when the disease was refractory, from a patient treated with antithyroid drugs. Receptor source: a female donor with Graves disease.

In this sample, this clonotype turned up a few times. The genes are TRBV18 and TRBJ2-5; 11 bases map to TRBD2. Unmatched junction bases numbered 5, after V lost 1 base and J lost 1 base. Germline V CDR1 and CDR2: KGHSH, LQKENI. The CDR3 sequence is 17 residues long. The CDR3 protein is CASSPLTSGRTQETQYF. The CDR3, as DNA: TGTGCCAGCTCACCACTCACTAGCGGGAGAACCCAAGAGACCCAGTACTTC.

This clonotype was seen many times. The rearrangement joins TRBV7-9 to TRBJ1-1; D uncertain. CDR3 size: 16 residues. Trimming shortened V by 0 bases and J by 1 base, and 12 bases separated the two germline ends. Germline V gene data show CDR1 as SEHNR and CDR2 as FQNEAQ (reference sequence). Here the CDR3 DNA reads TGTGCCAGCAGCTTAGCGTATCCACTTTCGAACACTGAAGCTTTCTTT. Protein sequence: CASSLAYPLSNTEAFF. The full variable domain, its missing parts supplied by reference TRBV7-9 and TRBJ1-1, is DTGVSQNPRHKITKRGQNVTFRCDPISEHNRLYWYRQTLGQGPEFLTYFQNEAQLEKSRLLSDRFSAERPKGSFSTLEIQRTEQGDSAMYLCASSLAYPLSNTEAFFGQGTRLTVV.

This clonotype was observed at least ten times. The V call is TRBV30, the J call TRBJ2-5, with D possibly TRBD1 on 5 matching bases. There are 14 residues in the CDR3. Trimming removed 0 bases from V and 5 bases from J, with 13 bases in between. The germline V gene encodes CDR1 GTSNPN and CDR2 SVGIG (reference sequence). CDR3 DNA: TGTGCCTGGAGTGTGGGAACCAAGGGGGAGACCCAGTACTTC. Amino acid sequence: CAWSVGTKGETQYF. Full variable domain (missing parts from reference TRBV30 and TRBJ2-5): SQTIHQWPATLVQPVGSPLSLECTVEGTSNPNLYWYRQAAGRGLQLLFYSVGIGQISSEVPQNLSASRPQDRQFILSSKKLLLSDSGFYLCAWSVGTKGETQYFGPGTRLLVL.

This clonotype was seen at least ten times. CDR3 sequence (DNA): TGCAGTGCTCGAAGGGGAGGGGACGACTTGTACCAAGAGACCCAGTACTTC. This translates into CSARRGGDDLYQETQYF. The chain employs TRBV20-1 and TRBJ2-5, with 7 bases matching TRBD2. V gave up 5 bases and J gave up 0 bases; unmatched junction bases: 15. The germline V gene has CDR1 DFQATT and CDR2 SNEGSKA (reference sequence). The CDR3 runs 17 residues.

This clonotype was recorded only once. A far bigger clonotype differs at one base, so this is likely a read error. This chain links TRBV18 with TRBJ2-5, with 8 bases that match TRBD1. The CDR3 covers 14 residues. Germline CDR1 reads KGHSH; CDR2 reads LQKENI. The CDR3 nucleotides read TGTACCAGCTCACCGACAGGGGATGGGGAGACCCAGTACTTC. It codes for CTSSPTGDGETQYF.

This clonotype occurred a few times. This chain uses TRBV5-6 with TRBJ1-1, with TRBD1 identical over 7 bases. The CDR3 is 14 residues long. V trimming: 3 bases; J trimming: 5 bases; junction bases outside the gene matches: 7. Germline CDR1 reads SGHDT; CDR2 reads YYEEEE. The CDR3 region has the DNA TGTGCCAGCAGCTCAGGGACAGAACGTACTGAAGCTTTCTTT. It translates to CASSSGTERTEAFF.

This clonotype was counted a few times. The CDR3 does not close with the conserved phenylalanine or tryptophan, likely indicating a read error. The gene calls are TRBV11-2 and TRBJ1-5; D may be TRBD1 (6 bases). The CDR3 has 14 residues. With 5 bases removed from V and 9 bases from J, the gap between germline ends came to 17 bases. Germline V gene sequence: CDR1 SGHAT, CDR2 FQNNGV. CDR3 coding DNA: TGTGCCAGCAGCCCACAGGGTTCCGTGGGGCCCCAGCATTCT. This encodes CASSPQGSVGPQHS.

The sample holds many counts of this clonotype. The chain is built from TRBV19 and TRBJ1-1; D uncertain. V lost 3 bases, J lost 1 base, and 15 bases lay in between. CDR1 LNHDA and CDR2 SQIVND come from the germline V gene (reference sequence). This CDR3 has 16 residues. The CDR3 reads CASSIGVREWNTEAFF. The CDR3 DNA is TGTGCCAGTAGTATTGGGGTTCGTGAGTGGAACACTGAAGCTTTCTTT.

This clonotype has a handful of counts. The chain combines TRBV19 with TRBJ1-1, with D perhaps TRBD1 (6 bases). The CDR3 runs 14 residues. V was shortened by 7 bases and J by 3 bases, with 15 bases between the two germline ends. Germline-derived CDR1 and CDR2 are LNHDA and SQIVND (reference sequence). Here the CDR3 reads CASTTRNRDTEAFF. In nucleotides, the CDR3 is TGTGCCAGTACGACCAGGAACAGGGACACTGAAGCTTTCTTT.

This clonotype was seen repeatedly, ten times or more. This sequence joins TRBV29-1 and TRBJ1-2, with D unresolved. The CDR3 runs 12 residues. CDR1 and CDR2 (germline): SQVTM, ANQGSEA. Trimming cost V 2 bases and J 4 bases, with 8 bases left between them. The CDR3 region is CSVEYHSYGYTF. The CDR3 DNA reads as TGCAGCGTTGAATACCATAGCTATGGCTACACCTTC.

The rearrangement joins TRBV9 to TRBJ1-1, with D maybe TRBD1 (5 bases). Germline CDR1 is SGDLS and CDR2 is YYNGEE. V lost 4 bases and J 0 bases, leaving 13 bases between the germline ends. The CDR3 consists of 15 residues. The CDR3 coding sequence is TGTGCCAGCAGCCCCCGGGACGGATTGAACACTGAAGCTTTCTTT. Its translation: CASSPRDGLNTEAFF.

The sample holds a few counts of this clonotype. The chain employs TRBV7-2 and TRBJ2-3, with 14 bases aligning to TRBD2. V lost 0 bases to trimming and J lost 14 bases; unmatched junction nucleotides: 7. This CDR3 region has 15 residues. The germline V gene has CDR1 SGHTA and CDR2 FQGNSA. DNA for the CDR3: TGTGCCAGCAGCTTAGCTATAGGGACTAGCGGGAGTCTGTATTTT. This gives the protein CASSLAIGTSGSLYF.

This chain joins TRBV24-1 and TRBJ1-2; D call uncertain. The CDR3 has 11 residues. From germline, CDR1 is KGHDR and CDR2 SFDVKD. V shed 4 bases and J shed 2 bases, with 1 base lying between them. CDR3 DNA sequence: TGTGCCACCAGTGACAACTATGGCTACACCTTC. It encodes CATSDNYGYTF.

This clonotype has just a few counts. The J gene is TRBJ2-7, the V gene TRBV30, with D unresolved. This CDR3 has 12 amino acids. The ends were cut back, 6 bases at V and 6 bases at J, with 15 bases in the middle. The germline V gene encodes CDR1 GTSNPN and CDR2 SVGIG (reference sequence). The CDR3 here is CACGGAIGEQYF. In DNA, the CDR3 is TGTGCCTGTGGCGGTGCAATCGGCGAGCAGTACTTC.